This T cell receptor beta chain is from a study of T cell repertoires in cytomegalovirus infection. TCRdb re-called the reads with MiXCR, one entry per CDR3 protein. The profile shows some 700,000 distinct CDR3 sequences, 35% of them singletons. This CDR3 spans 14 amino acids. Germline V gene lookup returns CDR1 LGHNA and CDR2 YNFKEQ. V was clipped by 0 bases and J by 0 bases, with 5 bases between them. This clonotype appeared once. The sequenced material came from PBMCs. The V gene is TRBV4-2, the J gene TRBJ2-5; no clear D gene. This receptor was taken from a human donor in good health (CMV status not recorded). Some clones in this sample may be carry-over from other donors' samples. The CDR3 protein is CASSQDLNQETQYF. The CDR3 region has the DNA TGTGCCAGCAGCCAAGATCTCAACCAAGAGACCCAGTACTTC.